The text below deals with one T cell receptor beta chain. Its specificity is not known. Trimming pared 4 bases from V and 0 bases from J, leaving 8 bases between. The CDR3 has 14 residues. In germline, CDR1 is SGDLS, CDR2 YYNGEE. This record comes from a study of cytomegalovirus exposure and HLA in healthy donors. General study findings and limits: Some TCR beta chains (over 150 of them) were listed as cytomegalovirus-associated. A few chains tied to CMV proved CMV antigen-specific in vitro.

PCR primers comprised 60 Vbeta and 13 Jbeta primers. Some clones are missing from TCRdb's copy, which holds only in-frame ones; the method was immunoSEQ multiplex PCR. The profile shows approximately 170,000 clones, 65% to 75% of them singletons. The gene calls are TRBV9 and TRBJ1-3; D is unclear. Sequenced sample: PBMCs. This sequence originates from a man aged 25-45 years in good health and CMV-seropositive. Here the CDR3 DNA reads TGTGCCAGCAGCCCGCTGAGCTCTGGAAACACCATATATTTT. Its translation is CASSPLSSGNTIYF.